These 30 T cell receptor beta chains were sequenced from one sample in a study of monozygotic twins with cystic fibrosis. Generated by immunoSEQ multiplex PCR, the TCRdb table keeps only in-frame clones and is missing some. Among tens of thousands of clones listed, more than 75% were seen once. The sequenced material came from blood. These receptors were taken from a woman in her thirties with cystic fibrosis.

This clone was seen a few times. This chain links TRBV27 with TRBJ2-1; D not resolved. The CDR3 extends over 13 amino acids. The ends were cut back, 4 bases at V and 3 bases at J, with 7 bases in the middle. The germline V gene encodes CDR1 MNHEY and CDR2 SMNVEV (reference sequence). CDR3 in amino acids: CASSYSNYNEQFF. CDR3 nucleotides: TGTGCCAGCAGTTATTCCAACTACAATGAGCAGTTCTTC.

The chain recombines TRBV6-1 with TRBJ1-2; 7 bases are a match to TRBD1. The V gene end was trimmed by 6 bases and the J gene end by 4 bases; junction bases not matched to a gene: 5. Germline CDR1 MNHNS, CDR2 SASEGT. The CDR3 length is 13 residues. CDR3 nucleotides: TGTGCCAGCAGGATCACAGGGGCCTATGGCTACACCTTC. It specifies CASRITGAYGYTF.

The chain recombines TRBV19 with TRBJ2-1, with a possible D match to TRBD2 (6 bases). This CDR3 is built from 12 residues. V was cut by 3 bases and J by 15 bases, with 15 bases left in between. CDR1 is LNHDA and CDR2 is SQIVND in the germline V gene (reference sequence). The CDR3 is CASSMGRGTAFF. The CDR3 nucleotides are TGTGCCAGTAGTATGGGACGGGGGACTGCGTTCTTC.

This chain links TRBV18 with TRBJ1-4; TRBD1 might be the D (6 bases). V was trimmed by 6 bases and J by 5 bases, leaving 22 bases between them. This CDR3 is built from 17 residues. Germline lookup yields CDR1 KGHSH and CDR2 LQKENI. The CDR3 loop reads CASSSGRGGRRNEKLFF. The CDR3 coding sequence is TGTGCCAGCTCCTCCGGTAGAGGGGGGCGTCGGAATGAAAAACTGTTTTTT.

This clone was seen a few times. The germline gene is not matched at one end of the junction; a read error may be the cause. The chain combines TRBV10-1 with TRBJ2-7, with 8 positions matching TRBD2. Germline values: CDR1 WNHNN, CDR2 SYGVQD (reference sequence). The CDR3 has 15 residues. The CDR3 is CASSGGRTSRYDLHF. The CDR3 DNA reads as TGCGCCAGCAGTGGGGGCCGGACTAGCCGCTATGATCTGCACTTC.

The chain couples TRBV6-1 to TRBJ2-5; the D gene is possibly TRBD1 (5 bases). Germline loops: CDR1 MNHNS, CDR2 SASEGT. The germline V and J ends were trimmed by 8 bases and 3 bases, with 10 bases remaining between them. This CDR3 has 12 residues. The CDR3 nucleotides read TGTGCCAGCGGATACAGGAAAGAGACCCAGTACTTC. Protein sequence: CASGYRKETQYF.

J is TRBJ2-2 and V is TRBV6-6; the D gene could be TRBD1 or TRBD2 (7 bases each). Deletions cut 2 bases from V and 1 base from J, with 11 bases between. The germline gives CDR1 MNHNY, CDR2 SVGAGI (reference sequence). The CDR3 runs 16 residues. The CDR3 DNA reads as TGTGCCAGCAGTTACCAGGGGGGGAGGAACACCGGGGAGCTGTTTTTT. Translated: CASSYQGGRNTGELFF.

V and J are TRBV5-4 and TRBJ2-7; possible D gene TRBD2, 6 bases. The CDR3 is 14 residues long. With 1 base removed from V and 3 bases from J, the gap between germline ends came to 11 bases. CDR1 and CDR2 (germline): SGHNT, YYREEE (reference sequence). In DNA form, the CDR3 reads TGTGCCAGCAGCTTGCTAGCGCGTAACTACGAGCAGTACTTC. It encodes CASSLLARNYEQYF.

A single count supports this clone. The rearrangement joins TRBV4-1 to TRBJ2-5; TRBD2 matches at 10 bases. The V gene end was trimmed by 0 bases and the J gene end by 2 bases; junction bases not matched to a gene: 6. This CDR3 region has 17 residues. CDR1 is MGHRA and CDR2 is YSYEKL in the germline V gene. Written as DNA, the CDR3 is TGCGCCAGCAGCCAAGATCCAGCGGGGGGGCTTCAAGAGACCCAGTACTTC. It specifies CASSQDPAGGLQETQYF.

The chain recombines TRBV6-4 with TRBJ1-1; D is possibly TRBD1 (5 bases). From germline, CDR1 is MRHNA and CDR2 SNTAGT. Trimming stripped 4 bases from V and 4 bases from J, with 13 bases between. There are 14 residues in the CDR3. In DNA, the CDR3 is TGTGCCAGCAGTGGACAATTTGGGGGCACTGAAGCTTTCTTT. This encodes CASSGQFGGTEAFF.

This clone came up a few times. CDR3 coding DNA: TGCGCCAGGAGGGGGAGGGGCACTGAAGCTTTCTTT. This sequence encodes CARRGRGTEAFF. The chain has TRBV23-1 and TRBJ1-1; D might be TRBD1 (6 bases). TRBV23-1 is an ORF, with its function uncertain. V lost 9 bases to trimming and J lost 4 bases, with 12 bases between them. The CDR3 sequence is 12 residues long.

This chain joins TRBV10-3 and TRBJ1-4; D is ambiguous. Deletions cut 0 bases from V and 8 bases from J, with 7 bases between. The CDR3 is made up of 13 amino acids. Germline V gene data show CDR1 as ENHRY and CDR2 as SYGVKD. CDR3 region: CAISESVGEKLFF. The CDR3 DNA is TGTGCCATCAGTGAGTCGGTGGGGGAAAAACTGTTTTTT.

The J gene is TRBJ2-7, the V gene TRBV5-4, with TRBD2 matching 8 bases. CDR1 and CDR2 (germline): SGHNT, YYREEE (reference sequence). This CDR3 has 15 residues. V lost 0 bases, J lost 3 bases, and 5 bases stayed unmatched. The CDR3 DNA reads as TGTGCCAGCAGCTTGGGGACTAGCCGAAGCTACGAGCAGTACTTC. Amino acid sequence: CASSLGTSRSYEQYF. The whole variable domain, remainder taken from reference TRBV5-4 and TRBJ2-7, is ETGVTQSPTHLIKTRGQQVTLRCSSQSGHNTVSWYQQALGQGPQFIFQYYREEENGRGNFPPRFSGLQFPNYSSELNVNALELDDSALYLCASSLGTSRSYEQYFGPGTRLTVT.

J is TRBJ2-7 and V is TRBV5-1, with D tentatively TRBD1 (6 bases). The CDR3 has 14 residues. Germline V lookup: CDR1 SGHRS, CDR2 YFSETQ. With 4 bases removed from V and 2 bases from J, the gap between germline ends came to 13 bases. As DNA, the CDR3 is TGCGCCAGCAGCCCAGACTGGACAGCCTACGAGCAGTACTTC. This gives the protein CASSPDWTAYEQYF.

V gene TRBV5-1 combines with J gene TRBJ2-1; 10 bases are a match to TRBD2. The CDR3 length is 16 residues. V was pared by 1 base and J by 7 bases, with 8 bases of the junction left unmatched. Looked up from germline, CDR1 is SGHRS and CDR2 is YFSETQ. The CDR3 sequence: CASSLLPSGGDNEQFF. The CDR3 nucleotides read TGCGCCAGCAGCTTGCTTCCTAGCGGGGGAGATAATGAGCAGTTCTTC.

The CDR3 nucleotides read TGTGCCAGCAGCAAAAAAAATAGCGGGGGCACAGATACGCAGTATTTT. Translating gives CASSKKNSGGTDTQYF. The chain joins TRBV21-1 to TRBJ2-3; the listed D gene, TRBD2, was not tested against the DNA. TRBV21-1 is given as a pseudogene. CDR3 length equals 16 residues.

Here the CDR3 reads CASSLFKTDDNYGYTF. The CDR3 coding sequence is TGTGCCAGCAGCCTCTTTAAGACTGACGACAACTATGGCTACACCTTC. This chain connects TRBV7-8 to TRBJ1-2, with D uncertain. CDR3 length: 16 amino acids. Per germline, CDR1 SGHVS and CDR2 FQNEAQ. Trimming took off 5 bases at V and 2 bases at J, with 18 bases between the two ends.

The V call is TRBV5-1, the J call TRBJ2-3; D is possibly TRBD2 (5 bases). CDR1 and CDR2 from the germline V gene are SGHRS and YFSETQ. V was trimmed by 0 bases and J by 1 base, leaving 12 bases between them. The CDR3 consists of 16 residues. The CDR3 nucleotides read TGCGCCAGCAGCTTGGCGGGCTCCGGGGGCACAGATACGCAGTATTTT. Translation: CASSLAGSGGTDTQYF.

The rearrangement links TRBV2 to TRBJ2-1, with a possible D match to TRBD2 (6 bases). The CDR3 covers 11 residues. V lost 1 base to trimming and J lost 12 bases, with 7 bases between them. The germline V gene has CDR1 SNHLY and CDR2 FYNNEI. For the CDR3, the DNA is TGTGCCAGCAGTGAAGAGGGAGGGCAGTTCTTC. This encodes CASSEEGGQFF.

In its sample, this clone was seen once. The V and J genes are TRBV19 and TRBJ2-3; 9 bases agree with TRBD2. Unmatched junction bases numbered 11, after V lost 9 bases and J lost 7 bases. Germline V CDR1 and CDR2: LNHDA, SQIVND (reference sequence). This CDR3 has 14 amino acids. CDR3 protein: CASGGLAGSNTQYF. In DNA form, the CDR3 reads TGTGCCAGCGGAGGGCTAGCGGGGTCAAATACGCAGTATTTT.

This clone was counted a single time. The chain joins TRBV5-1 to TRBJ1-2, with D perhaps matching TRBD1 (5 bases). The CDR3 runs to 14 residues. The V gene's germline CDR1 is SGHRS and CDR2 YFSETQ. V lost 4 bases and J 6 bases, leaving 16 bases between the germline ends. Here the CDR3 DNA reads TGCGCCAGCAGCCCCTACGGGGCAAACGATGGCTACACCTTC. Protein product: CASSPYGANDGYTF. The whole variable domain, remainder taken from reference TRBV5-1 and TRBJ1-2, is KAGVTQTPRYLIKTRGQQVTLSCSPISGHRSVSWYQQTPGQGLQFLFEYFSETQRNKGNFPGRFSGRQFSNSRSEMNVSTLELGDSALYLCASSPYGANDGYTFGSGTRLTVV.

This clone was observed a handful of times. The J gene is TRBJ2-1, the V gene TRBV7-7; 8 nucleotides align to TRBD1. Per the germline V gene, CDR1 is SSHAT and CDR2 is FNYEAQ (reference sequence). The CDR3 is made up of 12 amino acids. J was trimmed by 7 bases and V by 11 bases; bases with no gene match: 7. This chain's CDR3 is CAGDRRINEQFF. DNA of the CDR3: TGTGCCGGGGACAGGCGTATTAATGAGCAGTTCTTC.

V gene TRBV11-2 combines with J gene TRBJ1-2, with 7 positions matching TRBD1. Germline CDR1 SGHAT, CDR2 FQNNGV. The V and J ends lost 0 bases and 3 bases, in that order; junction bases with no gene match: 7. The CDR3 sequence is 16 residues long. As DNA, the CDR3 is TGTGCCAGCAGCTTAGACTCCGACAGGGTTGACTATGGCTACACCTTC. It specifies CASSLDSDRVDYGYTF.

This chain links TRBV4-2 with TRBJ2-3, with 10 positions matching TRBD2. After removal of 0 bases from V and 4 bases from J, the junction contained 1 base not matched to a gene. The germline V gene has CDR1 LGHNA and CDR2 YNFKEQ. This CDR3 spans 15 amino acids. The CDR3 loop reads CASSQDLAGADTQYF. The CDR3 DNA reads TGTGCCAGCAGCCAAGATCTAGCGGGGGCAGATACGCAGTATTTT.

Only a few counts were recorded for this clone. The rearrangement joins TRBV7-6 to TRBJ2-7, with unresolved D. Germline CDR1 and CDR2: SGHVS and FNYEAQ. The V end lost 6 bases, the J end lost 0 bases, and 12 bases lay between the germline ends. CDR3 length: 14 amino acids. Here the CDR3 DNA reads TGTGCCAGCAGTTCCCCACGAAGCTCCTACGAGCAGTACTTC. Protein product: CASSSPRSSYEQYF.

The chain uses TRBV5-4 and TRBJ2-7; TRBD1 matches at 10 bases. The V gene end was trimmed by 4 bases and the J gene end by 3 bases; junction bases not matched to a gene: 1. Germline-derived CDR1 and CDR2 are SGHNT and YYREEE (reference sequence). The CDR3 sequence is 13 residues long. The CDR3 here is CASSRDRGYEQYF. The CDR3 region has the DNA TGTGCCAGCAGCCGGGACAGGGGCTACGAGCAGTACTTC. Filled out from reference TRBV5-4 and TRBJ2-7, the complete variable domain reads ETGVTQSPTHLIKTRGQQVTLRCSSQSGHNTVSWYQQALGQGPQFIFQYYREEENGRGNFPPRFSGLQFPNYSSELNVNALELDDSALYLCASSRDRGYEQYFGPGTRLTVT.

The CDR3 sequence is CASSGGEGKGNQPQHF. CDR3 nucleotide sequence: TGTGCCAGCAGTGGGGGGGAAGGGAAGGGCAATCAGCCCCAGCATTTT. The chain links TRBV6-1 to TRBJ1-5; tentatively, D is TRBD1 (5 bases). Germline V gives CDR1 MNHNS, CDR2 SASEGT. The CDR3 has 16 residues. Trimming removed 4 bases at V and 2 bases at J, with 15 bases between.

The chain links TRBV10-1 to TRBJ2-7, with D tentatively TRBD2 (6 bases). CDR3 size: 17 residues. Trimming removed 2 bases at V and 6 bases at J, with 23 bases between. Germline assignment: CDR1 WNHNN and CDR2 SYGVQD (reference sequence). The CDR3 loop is CASSETRGSATVGEQYF. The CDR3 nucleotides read TGCGCCAGCAGTGAGACGCGGGGCTCGGCTACCGTCGGCGAGCAGTACTTC.

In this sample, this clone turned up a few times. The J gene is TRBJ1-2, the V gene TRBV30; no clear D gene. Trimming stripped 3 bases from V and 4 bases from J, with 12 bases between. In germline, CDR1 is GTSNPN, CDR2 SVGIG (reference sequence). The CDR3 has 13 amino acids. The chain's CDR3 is CAWSPHGVYGYTF. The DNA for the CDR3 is TGTGCCTGGAGCCCCCACGGAGTCTATGGCTACACCTTC.

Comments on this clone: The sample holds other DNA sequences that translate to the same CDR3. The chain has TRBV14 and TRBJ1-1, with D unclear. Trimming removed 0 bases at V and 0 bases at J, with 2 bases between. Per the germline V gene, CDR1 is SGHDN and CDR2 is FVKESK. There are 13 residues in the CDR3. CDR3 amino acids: CASSQDLNTEAFF. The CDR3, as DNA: TGTGCCAGCAGCCAAGATTTGAACACTGAAGCTTTCTTT.